This is a list of T cell receptor beta chains from one sample in a study of blood T cell repertoires in COVID-19. Sequenced by immunoSEQ multiplex PCR; TCRdb stores in-frame clones only, minus some. The sample yields approximately 160,000 clones, 84% seen once. Sequencing was performed on peripheral blood. Receptors originate from a man between 18 and 29 years old with active or convalescent COVID-19. Both conserved end residues are part of each CDR3. Each record gives: D gene, J gene, clone size, V gene, CDR3 DNA, CDR3 protein. A D gene is named only where the DNA matches it firmly. The size of a clone is reported for some rows only, either as once, few or many, or as a class for expanded clones.

TRBD1 TRBJ2-7 few TRBV25-1 TGTGCCAGCAGCTCGACAGGGAGAGAGCAGTACTTC CASSSTGREQYF
TRBD2 TRBJ2-1 . TRBV20-1 TGCAGTGCGGGAGGGAATGAGCAGTTCTTC CSAGGNEQFF
TRBD1 TRBJ1-6 . TRBV4-1 TGCGCCAGCAGCCGGGGACAGGGGATGGGTTCACCCCTCCACTTT CASSRGQGMGSPLHF
. TRBJ1-5 few TRBV28 TGTGCCAGCAGTTTTCTCGTCCTTGAGTTTCAGCCCCAGCATTTT CASSFLVLEFQPQHF
TRBD2 TRBJ2-1 . TRBV7-2 TGTGCCAGCAGCGCCTCCGGCGGGAGCTCCTACAATGAGCAGTTCTTC CASSASGGSSYNEQFF
TRBD2 TRBJ2-1 . TRBV7-3 TGTGCCAGCAGCTTAACTGGGGGGACTAGCGGGAGCTCCTACAATGAGCAGTTCTTC CASSLTGGTSGSSYNEQFF
TRBD2 TRBJ2-1 . TRBV5-1 TGCGCCAGCAGCTCCATAGCGGGAGTTCTTTATGAGCAGTTCTTC CASSSIAGVLYEQFF
TRBD2 TRBJ2-1 . TRBV6-2/TRBV6-3 TGTGCCAGCAGTACGCCGGCCAAACGGACTAGCGGGAGGGTCGATGAGCAGTTCTTC CASSTPAKRTSGRVDEQFF
TRBD2 TRBJ2-7 . TRBV5-6 TGTGCCAGCAGCTTGGAGGTATTAGCGGGGAGCTCCTACGAGCAGTACTTC CASSLEVLAGSSYEQYF
. TRBJ2-7 few TRBV6-5 TGTGCCAGCAGGAGTAACCGGGACACTCACGAGCAGTACTTC CASRSNRDTHEQYF
TRBD2 TRBJ2-1 . TRBV5-8 TGTGCCAGCAGCCTCCTCCGGTTAGCGGGAGGGCCGGGCTCCTACAATGAGCAGTTCTTC CASSLLRLAGGPGSYNEQFF
TRBD1 TRBJ2-2 few TRBV6-5 TGTGCCAGCAAATCGGACAGGGCCAACACCGGGGAGCTGTTTTTT CASKSDRANTGELFF
TRBD1 TRBJ2-7 once TRBV7-6 TGTGCCAGCAGCTTAGGACAGGGCGGTTCGGAGCAGTACTTC CASSLGQGGSEQYF
. TRBJ1-1 . TRBV7-2 TGTGCCAGCAGCTTGGGGGGGGGCAAAGGGACTGAAGCTTTCTTT CASSLGGGKGTEAFF
TRBD2 TRBJ2-7 . TRBV27 TGTGCCAGCAGTTTAGGTTGGCTAGCGGGGGCGGGCGAGCAGTACTTC CASSLGWLAGAGEQYF
. TRBJ2-1 few TRBV7-2 TGTGCCAGCAGCTTAGTGACTGGAAATGAGCAGTTCTTC CASSLVTGNEQFF
TRBD2 TRBJ2-5 . TRBV14 TGTGCCAGCAGCCGGACGGGACTAGCGGTGATCGAGACCCAGTACTTC CASSRTGLAVIETQYF
TRBD2 TRBJ2-3 . TRBV5-1 TGCGCCAGCAGCCTGGGACTAGCGGGGGGTAGCACAGATACGCAGTATTTT CASSLGLAGGSTDTQYF
TRBD1 TRBJ2-7 . TRBV11-2 TGTGCCAGCAGCACGTCACAGGGGTACGAGCAGTACTTC CASSTSQGYEQYF
. TRBJ1-5 once TRBV21-1 TGTGCCAGCAGCGGAGAGAGGTGGACAGGAACTCTCAGCAATCAGCCCCAGCATTTT CASSGERWTGTLSNQPQHF
. TRBJ2-1 . TRBV7-2 TGTGCCAGCAGCTTAGAGGCGGAAGCCAATGAGCAGTTCTTC CASSLEAEANEQFF
. TRBJ2-7 . TRBV5-6 TGTGCCAGCAGCACGGTAGGGAGGAACCTTAATCTCGAGCAGTACTTC CASSTVGRNLNLEQYF
. TRBJ1-5 . TRBV29-1 TGCAGCGCCGCGGGCCCAAATAGCAATCAGCCCCAGCATTTT CSAAGPNSNQPQHF
. TRBJ1-4 . TRBV7-9 TGTGCCAGCAGTCGGGAACAGACTAATGAAAAACTGTTTTTT CASSREQTNEKLFF
TRBD1 TRBJ2-2 . TRBV4-2 TGTGCCAGCAGCCAAGTCGGACAGGTGAACACCGGGGAGCTGTTTTTT CASSQVGQVNTGELFF
. TRBJ2-5 . TRBV19 TGTGCCAGTAGTATCTGGGCCAAAGAGACCCAGTACTTC CASSIWAKETQYF
TRBD1 TRBJ2-1 . TRBV18 TGTGCCAGCTCACCATCTTCGACAGGGGGCTTTATCTCCTACAATGAGCAGTTCTTC CASSPSSTGGFISYNEQFF
. TRBJ1-2 . TRBV3-1/TRBV3-2 TGTGCCAGCAGCCAAGACAGGGCTGGCTATGGCTACACCTTC CASSQDRAGYGYTF
TRBD1 TRBJ2-7 . TRBV20-1 TGCAGTGCTAGTTGGGTAACAGGGGACGAGCAGTACTTC CSASWVTGDEQYF
. TRBJ2-6 . TRBV30 TGTGCCTGGAGTGTGCGCAGGGCTGGGGCCAACGTCCTGACTTTC CAWSVRRAGANVLTF
. TRBJ2-1 . TRBV7-9 TGTGCCAGCAGCCCCCGTCATGAGCAGTTCTTC CASSPRHEQFF
. TRBJ2-1 . TRBV6-6 TGTGCCAGCAGCCCAAGGGGCGACGGTGGCTACAATGAGCAGTTCTTC CASSPRGDGGYNEQFF
. TRBJ1-1 . TRBV19 TGTGCCAGTAGTTGGAGGGACCCACACACTGAAGCTTTCTTT CASSWRDPHTEAFF
. TRBJ1-4 . TRBV5-1 TGCGCCAGCAGCTTGACCCCTTTAGGGGGGGCAGGGAATGAAAAACTGTTTTTT CASSLTPLGGAGNEKLFF
TRBD1 TRBJ1-1 . TRBV7-9 TGTGCCAGCAGCCTGACAGGGCAAGGAGAAGCTTTCTTT CASSLTGQGEAFF
TRBD2 TRBJ2-5 . TRBV7-2 TGTGCCAGCAGCTTCACTAGCGGGAACCAAGAGACCCAGTACTTC CASSFTSGNQETQYF
TRBD2 TRBJ2-1 . TRBV27 TGTGCCAGCAGTTTATATGGACCTCTGGCTAGCGGTACGATAGAGCAGTTCTTC CASSLYGPLASGTIEQFF
. TRBJ2-6 once TRBV19 TGTGCCACCAGGGACTCTGGGGCCAACGTCCTGACTTTC CATRDSGANVLTF
TRBD2 TRBJ2-2 once TRBV24-1 TGTGCCACCAGTGATTTGTGGACTAGCGGTTTCGCGAACACCGGGGAGCTGTTTTTT CATSDLWTSGFANTGELFF
. TRBJ1-5 once TRBV5-1 TGCGCCAGCAGCTTGGACACCTATCAGCCCCAGCATTTT CASSLDTYQPQHF
TRBD1 TRBJ2-7 . TRBV7-9 TGTGCCAGCAGCAACGGGACAGCCTTATACGAGCAGTACTTC CASSNGTALYEQYF
TRBD1 TRBJ1-2 . TRBV6-1 TGTGCCAGCAGTGAAGGATGGGGACAGGTGTTTGGGGATGGCTACACCTTC CASSEGWGQVFGDGYTF
. TRBJ2-2 . TRBV7-6 TGTGCCAGCAGCCTTCGGGGGGCGGGGAAGGGGAGCACCGGGGAGCTGTTTTTT CASSLRGAGKGSTGELFF
TRBD2 TRBJ2-3 . TRBV2 TGTGCCAGCAGTGATATCCGACTAGCGGGGCGAGCCGAGGGAGTGTATTTT CASSDIRLAGRAEGVYF
TRBD2 TRBJ2-1 . TRBV4-1 TGCGCCAGCAGCCCCAGGACTAGTTACAATGAGCAGTTCTTC CASSPRTSYNEQFF